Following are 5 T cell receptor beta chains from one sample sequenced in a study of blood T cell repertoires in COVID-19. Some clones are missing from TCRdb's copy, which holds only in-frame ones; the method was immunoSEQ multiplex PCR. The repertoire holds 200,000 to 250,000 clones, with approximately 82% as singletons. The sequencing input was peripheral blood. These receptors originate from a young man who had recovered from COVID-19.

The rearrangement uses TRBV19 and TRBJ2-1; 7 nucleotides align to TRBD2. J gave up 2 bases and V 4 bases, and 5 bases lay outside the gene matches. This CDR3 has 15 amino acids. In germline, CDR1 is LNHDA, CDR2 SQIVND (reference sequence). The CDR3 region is CASSRRGTTYNEQFF. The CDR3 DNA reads TGTGCCAGTAGTAGGCGGGGGACGACCTACAATGAGCAGTTCTTC.

CDR3 residues: CASSTGQINEKLFF. The CDR3 coding sequence is TGTGCCAGCAGCACGGGACAGATTAATGAAAAACTGTTTTTT. This rearrangement joins TRBV5-4 to TRBJ1-4, with 7 bases fitting TRBD1. CDR1 SGHNT and CDR2 YYREEE come from the germline V gene (reference sequence). This CDR3 contains 14 residues. With 4 bases clipped from V and 4 bases from J, the junction kept 4 bases outside the gene matches.

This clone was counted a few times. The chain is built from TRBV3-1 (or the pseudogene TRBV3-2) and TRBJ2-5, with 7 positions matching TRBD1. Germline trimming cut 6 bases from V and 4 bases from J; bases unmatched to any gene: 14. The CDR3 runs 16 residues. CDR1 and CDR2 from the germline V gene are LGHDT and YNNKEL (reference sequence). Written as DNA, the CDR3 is TGTGCCAGCAGTACTCTTCGGGGACAGTCAAGAGAGACCCAGTACTTC. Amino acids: CASSTLRGQSRETQYF.

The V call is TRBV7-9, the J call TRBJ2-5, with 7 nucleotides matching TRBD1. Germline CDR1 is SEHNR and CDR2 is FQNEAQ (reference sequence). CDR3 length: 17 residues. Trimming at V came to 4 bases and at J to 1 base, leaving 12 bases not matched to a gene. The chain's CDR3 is CASSSSLTGLRQETQYF. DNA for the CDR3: TGTGCCAGCAGCTCCTCCCTGACAGGGTTGCGCCAAGAGACCCAGTACTTC.

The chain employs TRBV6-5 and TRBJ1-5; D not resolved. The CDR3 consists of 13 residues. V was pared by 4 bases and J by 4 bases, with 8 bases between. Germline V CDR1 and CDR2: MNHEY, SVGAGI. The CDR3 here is CASSLAVNQPQHF. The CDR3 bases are TGTGCCAGCAGTTTAGCAGTGAATCAGCCCCAGCATTTT.